This T cell receptor beta chain was identified in a study of cytomegalovirus exposure and HLA in healthy donors. On the study more broadly: Counted in an early data release were tens of millions of unique TCRs from HLA-typed donors.

This PCR relied on a set of 60 Vbeta primers and 13 Jbeta primers. Profiling relied on immunoSEQ multiplex PCR, and the TCRdb table lists in-frame clones only, not all of them. This sample has roughly 54,000 clones; 70% to 85% occur once, and the top ten carry approximately 2.9%. Study observations and caveats: With further analysis later on, most CMV-associated TCR beta chains appeared HLA-restricted. The authors judged a highly shared variant cluster likely a sequencing artifact. Based on reports, TCR beta sequences accurately predicted HLA-A and HLA-B alleles for most subjects.

Comment on this clone: Its specificity is unknown.

Material: PBMCs. This clonotype originated in a man aged 45 to 65 in good health and CMV-seronegative.

Here the CDR3 reads CASRTDRVNTEAFF. The CDR3 nucleotides read TGTGCCAGCAGGACGGACAGGGTGAACACTGAAGCTTTCTTT. The rearrangement joins TRBV6-1 to TRBJ1-1, with 8 nucleotides matching TRBD1. This CDR3 comprises 14 residues. The germline V gene has CDR1 MNHNS and CDR2 SASEGT. V shed 6 bases and J 0 bases; nucleotides not matched to a gene: 3.